The T cell receptor (beta chain) under discussion was sequenced for a study of control samples from healthy donors and cancer patients. CDR1 is LGHDT, CDR2 YNNKEL, per germline (reference sequence). The V end lost 2 bases, the J end lost 4 bases, and 17 bases lay between the germline ends. The CDR3 consists of 17 residues. TCRdb's copy holds only in-frame clones and misses some; the assay was immunoSEQ multiplex PCR. Of about 180,000 clones listed, 75% to 95% were seen once; the top ten hold approximately 2%. The J gene is TRBJ2-2, the V gene TRBV3-1 (or the pseudogene TRBV3-2); D is perhaps TRBD2 (6 bases). The TCR sequence derives from a middle-aged woman in good health. The sample taken for sequencing was blood. As DNA, the CDR3 is TGTGCCAGCAGCCAATACCCGACTAGACTCGGCACCGGGGAGCTGTTTTTT. Protein product: CASSQYPTRLGTGELFF.